The rows below give T cell receptor beta chains drawn from one sample of a study of shared clonotypes between healthy human individuals. TCRdb's copy holds only in-frame clones and misses some; the assay was immunoSEQ multiplex PCR. The data hold 2.5 million or so clones, with over 85% observed a single time. Sequences were obtained from naive CD4+ T cells sorted from blood. The receptors originated from a man younger than 35 in good health. CDR3s include the opening cysteine and the closing phenylalanine or tryptophan.

j_gene | v_gene | CDR3aa
TRBJ2-1 | TRBV11-2 | CASSPLGASLEVFF
TRBJ2-1 | TRBV11-2 | CASSSTSGAIDEQFF
TRBJ2-7 | TRBV6-1 | CASSEATGYYEQYF
TRBJ1-3 | TRBV5-1 | CASSLGGSGNTIYF
TRBJ1-1 | TRBV6-1 | CASSETRGRVTEAFF
TRBJ1-1 | TRBV5-1 | CASSLVLGAEANTEAFF
TRBJ1-2 | TRBV2 | CASSEGNSYGYTF
TRBJ1-3 | TRBV28 | CASFSGVSGNTIYF
TRBJ2-7 | TRBV7-2 | CASSLVLAYEQYF
TRBJ2-7 | TRBV5-1 | CASSLGGGDYEQYF
TRBJ2-7 | TRBV10-3 | CAISGGVPEPYEQYF
TRBJ2-7 | TRBV6-5 | CASSYRDRGSYEQYF
TRBJ2-3 | TRBV19 | CASSIAAGAGTDTQYF
TRBJ1-2 | TRBV4-2 | CASSQESVGTYGYTF
TRBJ1-2 | TRBV7-9 | CASNREDYGYTF
TRBJ1-1 | TRBV14 | CASSQAGQTYTEAFF